The subject of this entry is one T cell receptor (beta chain). In the study's own analysis: Reference gene primers were amplified, and this amplification served to estimate nucleated cell counts. Clones were sequenced by immunoSEQ multiplex PCR, and TCRdb holds only the in-frame ones, with some missing. D and trimming were read from the DNA, whereas the V and J calls and clone size are those reported in that table. The table includes a few hundred thousand clones, roughly 86% detected once. This entry comes from a study of blood T cell repertoires in COVID-19. Study details: Sites in the United States, Italy and Spain provided acute and convalescent COVID-19 samples. The cDNA or gDNA used as material had been derived from T cells, B-cell-depleted T cells, or PBMCs.

V shed 2 bases and J shed 2 bases, with 7 bases lying between them. CDR1 MNHEY and CDR2 SMNVEV come from the germline V gene (reference sequence). The CDR3 is 14 amino acids. The chain has TRBV27 and TRBJ2-4, with D unclear. The clonotype was recovered from a woman in her fifties or sixties with acute or convalescent COVID-19. Sample: peripheral blood. CDR3 nucleotides: TGTGCCAGCAGTTTAGCGGTAACCAAAAACATTCAGTACTTC. Translation: CASSLAVTKNIQYF.